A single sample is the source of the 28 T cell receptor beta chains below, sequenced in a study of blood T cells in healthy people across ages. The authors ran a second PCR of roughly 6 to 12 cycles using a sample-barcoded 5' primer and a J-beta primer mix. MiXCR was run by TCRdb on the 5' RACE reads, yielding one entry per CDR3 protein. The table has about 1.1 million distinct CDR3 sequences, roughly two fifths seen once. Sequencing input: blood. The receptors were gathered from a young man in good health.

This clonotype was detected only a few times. The CDR3 reads CASSSDEGLVGYTF. In nucleotides, the CDR3 is TGCGCCAGCAGCTCCGATGAGGGGCTGGTTGGCTACACCTTC. V is TRBV5-1 and J is TRBJ1-2; D may be TRBD1 (5 bases). Trimming stripped 3 bases from V and 7 bases from J, with 16 bases between. CDR3 length: 14 amino acids. Germline V lookup: CDR1 SGHRS, CDR2 YFSETQ.

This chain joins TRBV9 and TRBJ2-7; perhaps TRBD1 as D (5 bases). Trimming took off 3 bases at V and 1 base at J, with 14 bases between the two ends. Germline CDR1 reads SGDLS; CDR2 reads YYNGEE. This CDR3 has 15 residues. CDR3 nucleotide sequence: TGTGCCAGCAGCGGAGCCAGGGATCCTTCCTACGAGCAGTACTTC. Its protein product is CASSGARDPSYEQYF.

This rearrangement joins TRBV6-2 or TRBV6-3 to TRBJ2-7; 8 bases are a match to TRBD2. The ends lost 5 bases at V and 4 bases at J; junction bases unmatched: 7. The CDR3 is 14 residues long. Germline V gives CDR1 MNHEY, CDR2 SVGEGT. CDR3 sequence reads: CASSTAGGVYEQYF. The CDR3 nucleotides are TGTGCCAGCAGTACCGCGGGGGGAGTGTACGAGCAGTACTTC.

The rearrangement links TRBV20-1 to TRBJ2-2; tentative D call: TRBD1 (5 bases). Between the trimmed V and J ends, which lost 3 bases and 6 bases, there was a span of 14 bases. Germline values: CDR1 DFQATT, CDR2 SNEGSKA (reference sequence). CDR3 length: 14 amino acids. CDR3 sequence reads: CSASRQISSGELFF. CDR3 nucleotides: TGCAGTGCTAGCCGACAGATAAGCTCCGGGGAGCTGTTTTTT.

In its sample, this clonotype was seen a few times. The CDR3 nucleotides are TGTGCCAGCAGTTCCCCGACAGCGTCCGGGGAGACCCAGTACTTC. Protein: CASSSPTASGETQYF. The chain joins TRBV6-2 or TRBV6-3 to TRBJ2-5, with a possible D match to TRBD1 (5 bases). In germline, CDR1 is MNHEY, CDR2 SVGEGT. This CDR3 has 15 amino acids. The V end was cut by 4 bases, the J end by 5 bases, with 17 bases between.

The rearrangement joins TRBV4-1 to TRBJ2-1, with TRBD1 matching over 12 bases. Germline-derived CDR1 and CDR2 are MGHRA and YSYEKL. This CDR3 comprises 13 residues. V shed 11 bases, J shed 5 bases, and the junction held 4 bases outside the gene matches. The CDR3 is CAGGTGGHNEQFF. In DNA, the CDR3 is TGCGCCGGAGGGACAGGGGGCCACAATGAGCAGTTCTTC.

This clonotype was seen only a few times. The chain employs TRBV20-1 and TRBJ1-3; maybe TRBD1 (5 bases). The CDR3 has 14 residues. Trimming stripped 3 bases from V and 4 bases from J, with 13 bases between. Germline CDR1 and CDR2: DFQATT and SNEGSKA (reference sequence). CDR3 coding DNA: TGCAGTGCTAGGGGTGGGGGTTCGGGAAACACCATATATTTT. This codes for CSARGGGSGNTIYF.

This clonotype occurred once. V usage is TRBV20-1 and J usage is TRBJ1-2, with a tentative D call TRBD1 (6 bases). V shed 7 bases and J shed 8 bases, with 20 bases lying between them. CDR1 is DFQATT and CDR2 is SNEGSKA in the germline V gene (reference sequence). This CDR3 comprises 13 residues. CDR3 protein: CSGLRDIQGGYTF. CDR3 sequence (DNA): TGCAGTGGCCTCCGGGACATTCAGGGGGGCTACACCTTC.

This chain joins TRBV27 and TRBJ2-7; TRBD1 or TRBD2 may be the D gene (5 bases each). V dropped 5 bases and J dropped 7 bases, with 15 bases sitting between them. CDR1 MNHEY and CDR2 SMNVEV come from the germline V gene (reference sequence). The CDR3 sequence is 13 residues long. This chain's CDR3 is CASSRSGTGEQYF. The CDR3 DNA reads TGTGCCAGCAGTCGGTCCGGGACGGGGGAGCAGTACTTC.

The CDR3 loop reads CASSPVSYNEQYF. The CDR3 DNA sequence: TGTGCCAGCAGCCCCGTCTCCTACAATGAGCAGTACTTC. The chain employs TRBV6-2 or TRBV6-3 and TRBJ2-7; D unclear. Trimming cost V 6 bases and J 7 bases, with 16 bases left between them. The germline gives CDR1 MNHEY, CDR2 SVGEGT. The CDR3 runs to 13 residues.

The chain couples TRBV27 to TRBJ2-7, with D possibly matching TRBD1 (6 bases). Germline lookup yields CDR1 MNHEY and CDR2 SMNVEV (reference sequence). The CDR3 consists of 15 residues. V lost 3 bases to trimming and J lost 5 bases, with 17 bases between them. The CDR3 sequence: CASSFVVGARNEQYF. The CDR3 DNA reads TGTGCCAGCAGTTTCGTCGTGGGGGCGAGAAACGAGCAGTACTTC.

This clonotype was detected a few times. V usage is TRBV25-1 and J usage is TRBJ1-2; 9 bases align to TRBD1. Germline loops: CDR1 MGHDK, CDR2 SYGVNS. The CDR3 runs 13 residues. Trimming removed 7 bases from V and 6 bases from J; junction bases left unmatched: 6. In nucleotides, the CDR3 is TGTGCCAGCAACTTGGGACAGGGCAATGGCTACACCTTC. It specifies CASNLGQGNGYTF.

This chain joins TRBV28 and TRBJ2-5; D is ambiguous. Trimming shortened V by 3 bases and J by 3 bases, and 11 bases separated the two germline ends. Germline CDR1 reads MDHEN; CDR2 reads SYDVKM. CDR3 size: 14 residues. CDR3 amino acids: CASSFVTLEETQYF. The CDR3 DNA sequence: TGTGCCAGCAGTTTTGTAACCTTGGAAGAGACCCAGTACTTC.

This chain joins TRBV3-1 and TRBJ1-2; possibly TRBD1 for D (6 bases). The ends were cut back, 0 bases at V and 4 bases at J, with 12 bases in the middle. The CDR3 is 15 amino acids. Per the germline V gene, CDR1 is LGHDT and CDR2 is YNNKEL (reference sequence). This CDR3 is CASSQDVTGSYGYTF. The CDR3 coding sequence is TGTGCCAGCAGCCAAGATGTGACAGGAAGCTATGGCTACACCTTC.

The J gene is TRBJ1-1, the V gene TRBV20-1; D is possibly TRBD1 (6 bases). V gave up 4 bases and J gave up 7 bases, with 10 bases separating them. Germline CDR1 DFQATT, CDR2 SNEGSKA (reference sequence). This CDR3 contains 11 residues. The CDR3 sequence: CSAIQGFEAFF. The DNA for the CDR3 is TGCAGTGCTATACAGGGCTTTGAAGCTTTCTTT.

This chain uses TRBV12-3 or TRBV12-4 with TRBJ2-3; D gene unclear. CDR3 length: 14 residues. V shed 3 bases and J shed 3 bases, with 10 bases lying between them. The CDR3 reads CASSFSDGTDTQYF. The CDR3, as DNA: TGTGCCAGCAGTTTTAGTGATGGAACAGATACGCAGTATTTT.

The CDR3 reads CASSFDTGSNEQFF. CDR3 DNA sequence: TGTGCCAGCAGCTTTGATACAGGTTCCAATGAGCAGTTCTTC. The chain employs TRBV5-6 and TRBJ2-1, with D possibly TRBD1 on 5 matching bases. CDR1 SGHDT and CDR2 YYEEEE come from the germline V gene. With 2 bases removed from V and 6 bases from J, the gap between germline ends came to 12 bases. This CDR3 contains 14 residues.

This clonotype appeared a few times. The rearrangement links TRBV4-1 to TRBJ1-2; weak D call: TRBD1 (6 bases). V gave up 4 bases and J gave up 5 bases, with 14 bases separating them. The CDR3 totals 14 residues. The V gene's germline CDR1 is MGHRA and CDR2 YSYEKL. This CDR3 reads CASSRAQQGYGYTF. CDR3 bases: TGCGCCAGCAGCCGAGCTCAACAGGGATATGGCTACACCTTC.

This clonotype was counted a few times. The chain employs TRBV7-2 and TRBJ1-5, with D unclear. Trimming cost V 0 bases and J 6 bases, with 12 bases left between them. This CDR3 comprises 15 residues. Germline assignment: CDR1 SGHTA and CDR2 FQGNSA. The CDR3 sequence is CASSLALSVGQPQHF. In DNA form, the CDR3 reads TGTGCCAGCAGCTTAGCGCTATCGGTAGGTCAGCCCCAGCATTTT.

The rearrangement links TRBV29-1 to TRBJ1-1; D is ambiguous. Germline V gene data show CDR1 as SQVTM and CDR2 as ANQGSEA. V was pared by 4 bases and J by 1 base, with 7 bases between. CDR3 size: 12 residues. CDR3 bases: TGCAGCGTTGTTGAGACGAACACTGAAGCTTTCTTT. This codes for CSVVETNTEAFF.

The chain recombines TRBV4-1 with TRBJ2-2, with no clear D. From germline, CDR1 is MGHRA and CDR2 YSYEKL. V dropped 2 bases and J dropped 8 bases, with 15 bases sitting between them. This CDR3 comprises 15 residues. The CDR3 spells CASSQLAADDGELFF. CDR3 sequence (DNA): TGCGCCAGCAGCCAACTCGCGGCCGATGATGGGGAGCTGTTTTTT.

The CDR3 here is CASSQGTDTDTQYF. CDR3 in DNA: TGCGCCAGCAGCCAAGGGACGGACACAGATACGCAGTATTTT. This chain links TRBV4-3 with TRBJ2-3; D ambiguous. V was clipped by 1 base and J by 2 bases, with 7 bases between them. Germline V gene data show CDR1 as LGHNA and CDR2 as YSLEER. This CDR3 contains 14 residues.

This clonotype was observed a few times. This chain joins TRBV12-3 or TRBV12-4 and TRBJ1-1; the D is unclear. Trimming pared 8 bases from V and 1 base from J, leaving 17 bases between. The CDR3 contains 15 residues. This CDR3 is CASVARSGPNTEAFF. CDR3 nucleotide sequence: TGTGCCAGCGTTGCCCGTTCGGGCCCGAACACTGAAGCTTTCTTT.

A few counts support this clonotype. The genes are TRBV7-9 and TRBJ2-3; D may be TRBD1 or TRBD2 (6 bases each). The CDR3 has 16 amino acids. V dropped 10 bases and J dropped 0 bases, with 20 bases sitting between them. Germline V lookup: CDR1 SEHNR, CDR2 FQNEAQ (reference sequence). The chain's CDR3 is CATPLGGTYSTDTQYF. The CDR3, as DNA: TGTGCCACCCCCCTTGGCGGGACATATAGCACAGATACGCAGTATTTT.

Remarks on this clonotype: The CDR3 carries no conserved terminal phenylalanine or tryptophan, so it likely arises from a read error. In nucleotides, the CDR3 is TGCAGTGCAGGGACTAGCCTGTCCTCCTATAATGAGCAGTTCTTA. Amino acids: CSAGTSLSSYNEQFL. J is TRBJ2-1 and V is TRBV20-1, with 9 bases fitting TRBD2. The CDR3 totals 15 residues. The germline CDR1 and CDR2 sequences are DFQATT and SNEGSKA (reference sequence).

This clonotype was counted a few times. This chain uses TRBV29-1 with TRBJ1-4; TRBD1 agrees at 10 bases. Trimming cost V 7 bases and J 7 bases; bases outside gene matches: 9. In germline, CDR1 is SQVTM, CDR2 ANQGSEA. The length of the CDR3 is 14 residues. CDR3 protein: CSAGRQGASEKLFF. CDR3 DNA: TGCAGCGCGGGCAGACAGGGGGCGAGTGAAAAACTGTTTTTT.

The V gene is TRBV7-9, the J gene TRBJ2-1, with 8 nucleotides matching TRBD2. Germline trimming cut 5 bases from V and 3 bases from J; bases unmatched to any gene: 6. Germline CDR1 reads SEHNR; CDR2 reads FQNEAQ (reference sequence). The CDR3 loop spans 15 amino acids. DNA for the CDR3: TGTGCCAGCAGCAATAGCGGGGACTTCTACAATGAGCAGTTCTTC. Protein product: CASSNSGDFYNEQFF.

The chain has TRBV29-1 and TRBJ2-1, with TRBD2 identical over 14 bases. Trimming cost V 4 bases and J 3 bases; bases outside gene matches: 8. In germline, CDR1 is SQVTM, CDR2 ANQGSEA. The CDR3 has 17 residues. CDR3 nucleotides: TGCAGCGTTGCCGGGGGACTAGCGGGGGCCTACTACAATGAGCAGTTCTTC. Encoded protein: CSVAGGLAGAYYNEQFF.